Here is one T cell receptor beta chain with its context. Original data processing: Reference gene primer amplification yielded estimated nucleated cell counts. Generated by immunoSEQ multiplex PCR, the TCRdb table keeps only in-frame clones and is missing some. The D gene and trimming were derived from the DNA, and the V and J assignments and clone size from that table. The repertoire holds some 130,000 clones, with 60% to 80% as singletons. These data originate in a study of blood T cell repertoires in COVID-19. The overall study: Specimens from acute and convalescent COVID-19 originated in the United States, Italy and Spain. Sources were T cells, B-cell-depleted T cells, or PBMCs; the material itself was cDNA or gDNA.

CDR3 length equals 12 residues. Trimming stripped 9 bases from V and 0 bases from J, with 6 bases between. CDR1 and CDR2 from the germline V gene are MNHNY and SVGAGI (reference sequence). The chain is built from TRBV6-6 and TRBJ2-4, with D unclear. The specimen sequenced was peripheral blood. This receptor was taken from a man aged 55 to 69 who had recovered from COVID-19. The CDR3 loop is CASNKAKNIQYF. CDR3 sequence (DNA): TGTGCCAGTAACAAAGCCAAAAACATTCAGTACTTC.